This entry lists 9 T cell receptor beta chains sequenced from one sample in a study of Ad26.COV2.S vaccination and SARS-CoV-2 variants. The method was immunoSEQ multiplex PCR; TCRdb's version includes in-frame clones alone and lacks a portion of them. The table records about 440,000 clones, less than 95% of them present only once. Documented treatment: approximately 18 received Ad26.COV2.S at low or high dose, single or two shots; roughly five received placebo; per-sample allocation not given. The samples date from day 63 after the first vaccine or placebo injection. This sample comprised peripheral blood, obtained in a trial of Ad26.COV2.S vaccine versus placebo. All receptors come from a person aged 18-60 years who received the Ad26.COV2.S COVID-19 vaccine or a placebo.

The CDR3: CATSGAGNLETQYF. In nucleotides, the CDR3 is TGTGCCACCAGCGGGGCCGGGAACTTAGAGACCCAGTACTTC. This sequence joins TRBV24-1 and TRBJ2-5; possibly TRBD1 or TRBD2 for D (5 bases each). CDR3 size: 14 residues. V lost 7 bases and J 4 bases, leaving 15 bases between the germline ends. CDR1 is KGHDR and CDR2 is SFDVKD in the germline V gene.

This clone came up once. The chain joins TRBV9 to TRBJ2-3; the match to TRBD2 covers 9 bases. This CDR3 is 16 amino acids long. V gave up 4 bases and J gave up 1 base; unmatched junction bases: 7. CDR1 and CDR2 (germline): SGDLS, YYNGEE. Here the CDR3 reads CASSPRTSVGTDTQYF. In DNA form, the CDR3 reads TGTGCCAGCAGCCCCCGGACTAGCGTTGGCACAGATACGCAGTATTTT.

This clone came up a few times. J is TRBJ1-4 and V is TRBV27, with 7 bases aligning to TRBD1. Trimming cost V 5 bases and J 0 bases; bases outside gene matches: 3. This CDR3 has 15 amino acids. Germline V lookup: CDR1 MNHEY, CDR2 SMNVEV (reference sequence). In nucleotides, the CDR3 is TGTGCCAGCAGTCTTACAGGGGCAACTAATGAAAAACTGTTTTTT. Encoded protein: CASSLTGATNEKLFF.

The rearrangement uses TRBV7-2 and TRBJ2-3; the match to TRBD1 covers 7 bases. This CDR3 has 15 amino acids. The J segment lost 0 bases and the V segment lost 4 bases, leaving 4 bases of the junction unmatched. Germline CDR1 reads SGHTA; CDR2 reads FQGNSA. This CDR3 is CASSSRQGSTDTQYF. The CDR3 DNA reads as TGTGCCAGCAGCTCCAGACAGGGCAGCACAGATACGCAGTATTTT.

The chain recombines TRBV2 with TRBJ2-2; 9 bases map to TRBD2. This CDR3 region has 14 residues. J lost 3 bases, V lost 6 bases, and 2 bases had no gene match. Germline CDR1 and CDR2: SNHLY and FYNNEI. The chain's CDR3 is CASRTSGDTGELFF. The CDR3 coding sequence is TGTGCCAGCAGGACTAGCGGCGACACCGGGGAGCTGTTTTTT. The full variable domain, in which reference TRBV2 and TRBJ2-2 provide the parts outside the CDR3, is EPEVTQTPSHQVTQMGQEVILRCVPISNHLYFYWYRQILGQKVEFLVSFYNNEISEKSEIFDDQFSVERPDGSNFTLKIRSTKLEDSAMYFCASRTSGDTGELFFGEGSRLTVL.

The chain has TRBV29-1 and TRBJ1-5; 8 bases are a match to TRBD1. This CDR3 has 14 amino acids. Germline CDR1 SQVTM, CDR2 ANQGSEA. V gave up 4 bases and J gave up 3 bases; unmatched junction bases: 5. In nucleotides, the CDR3 is TGCAGCGTTGGCGGGACAGGCTTCAATCAGCCCCAGCATTTT. Its translation is CSVGGTGFNQPQHF.

The CDR3 reads CASSYSMGQGVSGANVLTF. The DNA for the CDR3 is TGTGCCAGCAGTTACTCGATGGGACAGGGAGTCTCCGGGGCCAACGTCCTGACTTTC. The V and J genes are TRBV6-2 or TRBV6-3 and TRBJ2-6, with 9 positions matching TRBD1. J lost 4 bases, V lost 0 bases, and 10 bases had no gene match. Germline V lookup: CDR1 MNHEY, CDR2 SVGEGT. The CDR3 has 19 residues.

V and J are TRBV6-2 or TRBV6-3 and TRBJ2-2; no reliable D call. The germline V and J ends were trimmed by 2 bases and 4 bases, with 5 bases remaining between them. In germline, CDR1 is MNHEY, CDR2 SVGEGT. The CDR3 has 13 amino acids. The CDR3 nucleotides are TGTGCCAGCAGTTACGTCATCACCGGGGAGCTGTTTTTT. Translating gives CASSYVITGELFF.

This clone has only one observation. J is TRBJ2-7 and V is TRBV28; 8 nucleotides match TRBD1. CDR3 length: 14 amino acids. Germline V gene lookup returns CDR1 MDHEN and CDR2 SYDVKM. V was clipped by 6 bases and J by 5 bases; unmatched bases: 9. The CDR3, as DNA: TGTGCCAGCAGCCTCGGGACAGGACACGACGAGCAGTACTTC. Its translation is CASSLGTGHDEQYF.